What follows are 7 T cell receptor beta chains derived from one specimen sequenced in a study of cytomegalovirus exposure and HLA in healthy donors. The PCR had 60 Vbeta and 13 Jbeta primers. Clones were read by immunoSEQ multiplex PCR, and TCRdb kept only the in-frame ones, dropping some. The data contain over 150,000 clones, around 77% of them singletons. Sample: PBMCs. The receptor set was obtained from a woman aged 30 to 39 in good health and CMV-seronegative.

This chain uses TRBV18 with TRBJ1-2; 8 nucleotides agree with TRBD1. Losses at the gene ends were 0 bases for V and 0 bases for J; bases not matched to a gene: 3. The CDR3 sequence is 16 residues long. Germline assignment: CDR1 KGHSH and CDR2 LQKENI. CDR3 DNA: TGTGCCAGCTCACCACCGGCCAGGGGGCCTAACTATGGCTACACCTTC. Encoded protein: CASSPPARGPNYGYTF.

The chain employs TRBV5-1 and TRBJ2-3, with D possibly matching TRBD1 (6 bases). CDR3 size: 15 residues. Looked up from germline, CDR1 is SGHRS and CDR2 is YFSETQ. Trimming removed 6 bases at V and 6 bases at J, with 20 bases between. Here the CDR3 DNA reads TGCGCCAGCACCTCAGGGGTGGGCCCAGTGGATACGCAGTATTTT. Its protein is CASTSGVGPVDTQYF.

Written as DNA, the CDR3 is TGCGCCAGCAGTGAGGCCCAGGGGGCTTGGGAGACCCAGTACTTC. This codes for CASSEAQGAWETQYF. This chain links TRBV10-1 with TRBJ2-5, with 8 positions matching TRBD1. The germline V gene encodes CDR1 WNHNN and CDR2 SYGVQD (reference sequence). The V gene end was trimmed by 2 bases and the J gene end by 5 bases; junction bases not matched to a gene: 7. CDR3 length: 15 residues.

This clone was picked up a small number of times. The chain joins TRBV18 to TRBJ2-1, with a possible D match to TRBD1 (6 bases). The V end lost 9 bases, the J end lost 5 bases, and 17 bases lay between the germline ends. CDR3 length equals 14 residues. Germline lookup yields CDR1 KGHSH and CDR2 LQKENI. As DNA, the CDR3 is TGTGCCAGTCTCCTAACAGGGTTAAACAATGAGCAGTTCTTC. This gives the protein CASLLTGLNNEQFF.

The chain recombines TRBV5-1 with TRBJ2-6; the D gene is possibly TRBD2 (6 bases). Trimming removed 1 base at V and 4 bases at J, with 12 bases between. This CDR3 is built from 16 residues. Germline V lookup: CDR1 SGHRS, CDR2 YFSETQ. The DNA of the CDR3 is TGCGCCAGCAGCTTGACTAGCCTTTCCGGGGCCAACGTCCTGACTTTC. Translation: CASSLTSLSGANVLTF.

This chain links TRBV28 with TRBJ2-1; the match to TRBD2 covers 9 bases. Losses at the gene ends were 7 bases for V and 7 bases for J; bases not matched to a gene: 11. Germline V gives CDR1 MDHEN, CDR2 SYDVKM. This CDR3 is 15 amino acids long. As DNA, the CDR3 is TGTGCCAGCATGGGGGAGACTAGCGGTAGGAATGAGCAGTTCTTC. This codes for CASMGETSGRNEQFF.

The V and J genes are TRBV7-9 and TRBJ2-7; maybe TRBD2 (6 bases). Trimming took 0 bases from V and 3 from J, leaving 12 bases between them. This CDR3 is 15 amino acids long. Germline V CDR1 and CDR2: SEHNR, FQNEAQ (reference sequence). The DNA for the CDR3 is TGTGCCAGCAGCTTAGCGTTCACGGGGGTCTACGAGCAGTACTTC. It is translated as CASSLAFTGVYEQYF.